This entry lists 18 T cell receptor beta chains sequenced from one sample in a study of shared clonotypes between healthy human individuals. TCRdb keeps only in-frame clones here, not all; method: immunoSEQ multiplex PCR. The sample records approximately 350,000 clones, 74% being singletons. The sequencing input was memory CD4+ T cells sorted from blood. Subset meaning: CD45RA-negative fraction. All receptors derive from a man aged 25 to 40 in good health.

This clone was seen once. The chain is built from TRBV12-5 and TRBJ2-1; D perhaps matches TRBD2 (6 bases). V was shortened by 6 bases and J by 8 bases, with 23 bases between the two germline ends. CDR3 length: 16 residues. Germline CDR1 and CDR2: LGHNT and FRNRAP. CDR3 nucleotides: TGTGCTAGTGGGGCCGCCACGGGAGCGGTCATTTATGAGCAGTTCTTC. Its translation: CASGAATGAVIYEQFF. Full variable domain (rest looked up from reference TRBV12-5 and TRBJ2-1): DARVTQTPRHKVTEMGQEVTMRCQPILGHNTVFWYRQTMMQGLELLAYFRNRAPLDDSGMPKDRFSAEMPDATLATLKIQPSEPRDSAVYFCASGAATGAVIYEQFFGPGTRLTVL.

Points on this clone: Other nucleotide sequences from this sample produce the same CDR3. The V call is TRBV5-1, the J call TRBJ2-1, with D perhaps matching TRBD2 (7 bases). In germline, CDR1 is SGHRS, CDR2 YFSETQ. V was shortened by 0 bases and J by 5 bases, with 12 bases between the two germline ends. The CDR3 has 15 amino acids. For the CDR3, the DNA is TGCGCCAGCAGCTTGGGGGGGCTAGCGGACAATGAGCAGTTCTTC. It translates to CASSLGGLADNEQFF.

The V call is TRBV5-1, the J call TRBJ1-4, with D possibly being TRBD1 (5 bases). The CDR3 sequence is 15 residues long. Germline CDR1 and CDR2: SGHRS and YFSETQ. V lost 3 bases and J 8 bases, leaving 17 bases between the germline ends. CDR3 sequence: CASSSTALTGEKLFF. CDR3 sequence (DNA): TGCGCCAGCAGCTCGACAGCCCTGACTGGGGAAAAACTGTTTTTT.

V usage is TRBV7-9 and J usage is TRBJ2-1; 10 bases match TRBD2. V was clipped by 5 bases and J by 4 bases; unmatched bases: 14. The CDR3 runs to 18 residues. Germline V lookup: CDR1 SEHNR, CDR2 FQNEAQ (reference sequence). CDR3 sequence: CASSHAGLAEMIYNEQFF. The CDR3 coding sequence is TGTGCCAGCAGCCACGCCGGACTAGCGGAGATGATTTACAATGAGCAGTTCTTC.

This clone was observed a few times. J is TRBJ2-1 and V is TRBV10-3, with 7 bases fitting TRBD1. CDR1 is ENHRY, CDR2 SYGVKD, per germline. The CDR3 length is 15 residues. J lost 2 bases, V lost 0 bases, and 1 base had no gene match. CDR3 protein: CAISESGGTYNEQFF. CDR3 DNA sequence: TGTGCCATCAGTGAGTCAGGGGGCACCTACAATGAGCAGTTCTTC.

The CDR3 region is CASSFRDPITDTQYF. CDR3 in DNA: TGTGCCAGCAGTTTCCGGGACCCGATCACAGATACGCAGTATTTT. The gene calls are TRBV27 and TRBJ2-3, with D tentatively TRBD1 or TRBD2 (5 bases each). There are 15 residues in the CDR3. Trimming took off 3 bases at V and 2 bases at J, with 12 bases between the two ends. Germline V lookup: CDR1 MNHEY, CDR2 SMNVEV (reference sequence).

This rearrangement joins TRBV5-1 to TRBJ2-2; 13 bases match TRBD2. The CDR3 extends over 19 amino acids. Germline V gene lookup returns CDR1 SGHRS and CDR2 YFSETQ. V shed 4 bases, J shed 1 base, and the junction held 10 bases outside the gene matches. The CDR3 region is CASSLGILAGGRNTGELFF. The DNA for the CDR3 is TGCGCCAGCAGCCTAGGCATACTAGCGGGAGGGCGGAACACCGGGGAGCTGTTTTTT. The whole variable domain, remainder taken from reference TRBV5-1 and TRBJ2-2, is KAGVTQTPRYLIKTRGQQVTLSCSPISGHRSVSWYQQTPGQGLQFLFEYFSETQRNKGNFPGRFSGRQFSNSRSEMNVSTLELGDSALYLCASSLGILAGGRNTGELFFGEGSRLTVL.

The CDR3 region has the DNA TGTGCCAGCAGTCACGGGACGCAGCGGAATGAGCAGTTCTTC. Its protein product is CASSHGTQRNEQFF. V is TRBV27 and J is TRBJ2-1; either TRBD1 or TRBD2 may fit D (5 bases each). V was shortened by 5 bases and J by 7 bases, with 15 bases between the two germline ends. The germline V gene encodes CDR1 MNHEY and CDR2 SMNVEV (reference sequence). CDR3 length: 14 residues.

The V gene is TRBV5-5, the J gene TRBJ1-2, with 11 bases identical to TRBD1. CDR3 length: 15 amino acids. Germline CDR1 and CDR2: SGHKS and YYEKEE (reference sequence). Unmatched junction bases numbered 7, after V lost 5 bases and J lost 4 bases. CDR3 nucleotides: TGTGCCAGCAGTTCTTCCGGGACAGGGGGCTATGGCTACACCTTC. Protein product: CASSSSGTGGYGYTF.

The chain employs TRBV29-1 and TRBJ2-4; the D call may be TRBD1 or TRBD2 (5 bases each). The CDR3 sequence is 12 residues long. Deletions cut 7 bases from V and 3 bases from J, with 10 bases between. Germline loops: CDR1 SQVTM, CDR2 ANQGSEA. CDR3 protein: CSARDGKNIQYF. CDR3 bases: TGCAGCGCTCGGGACGGCAAAAACATTCAGTACTTC.

This chain links TRBV18 with TRBJ2-5; TRBD2 might be the D (6 bases). The CDR3 totals 17 residues. V was shortened by 3 bases and J by 1 base, with 18 bases between the two germline ends. The V gene's germline CDR1 is KGHSH and CDR2 LQKENI. This CDR3 reads CASSPSSGVGGQETQYF. CDR3 DNA: TGTGCCAGCTCACCGTCTTCGGGCGTCGGGGGCCAAGAGACCCAGTACTTC.

V usage is TRBV2 and J usage is TRBJ1-5; no reliable D call. Trimming stripped 5 bases from V and 3 bases from J, with 8 bases between. Germline CDR1 is SNHLY and CDR2 is FYNNEI. This CDR3 is 13 amino acids long. CDR3 region: CASSTYNNQPQHF. In DNA form, the CDR3 reads TGTGCCAGCAGTACCTATAACAATCAGCCCCAGCATTTT.

The chain joins TRBV10-3 to TRBJ2-7, with 12 bases that match TRBD2. The V gene's germline CDR1 is ENHRY and CDR2 SYGVKD. This CDR3 spans 18 amino acids. V trimming: 4 bases; J trimming: 4 bases; junction bases outside the gene matches: 14. The CDR3 nucleotides are TGTGCCATCAGTGTTAATATAGGACTAGCGGGAAAATCATACGAGCAGTACTTC. This encodes CAISVNIGLAGKSYEQYF.

This clone was observed a single time. The V call is TRBV7-3, the J call TRBJ1-1; D is unclear. This CDR3 contains 13 residues. Germline-derived CDR1 and CDR2 are SGHTA and FQGTGA. V was clipped by 3 bases and J by 4 bases, with 9 bases between them. The CDR3 loop is CASSLDFFTEAFF. In DNA, the CDR3 is TGTGCCAGCAGCTTGGATTTTTTCACTGAAGCTTTCTTT.

This chain joins TRBV10-1 and TRBJ2-4; 9 bases map to TRBD2. V shed 4 bases, J shed 5 bases, and the junction held 0 bases outside the gene matches. The CDR3 spans 13 residues. Germline assignment: CDR1 WNHNN and CDR2 SYGVQD (reference sequence). The CDR3 is CASSVAGENIQYF. The DNA for the CDR3 is TGCGCCAGCAGTGTAGCGGGAGAAAACATTCAGTACTTC.

This chain links TRBV7-9 with TRBJ2-1; 7 bases are shared with TRBD2. This CDR3 has 15 amino acids. Germline V lookup: CDR1 SEHNR, CDR2 FQNEAQ (reference sequence). The V segment lost 5 bases and the J segment 5 bases; nucleotides outside the gene matches: 9. The CDR3 DNA is TGTGCCAGCAGCCCCCGGGGGGACCTCAACAATGAGCAGTTCTTC. Translated: CASSPRGDLNNEQFF.

The rearrangement joins TRBV2 to TRBJ2-3, with D possibly TRBD1 on 5 matching bases. Per germline, CDR1 SNHLY and CDR2 FYNNEI. V lost 4 bases to trimming and J lost 0 bases, with 11 bases between them. The CDR3 is made up of 15 amino acids. The CDR3 loop is CASSVGHPSTDTQYF. The CDR3 DNA follows: TGTGCCAGCAGTGTTGGACACCCTAGCACAGATACGCAGTATTTT.

The V and J genes are TRBV19 and TRBJ1-5, with 10 bases aligning to TRBD1. The CDR3 is made up of 20 amino acids. Germline loops: CDR1 LNHDA, CDR2 SQIVND (reference sequence). V dropped 6 bases and J dropped 0; count of bases not matched to a gene: 17. Written as DNA, the CDR3 is TGTGCCAGTAGCCCTGCGGGACAGGGGAGAAAGTGGGGTAGCAATCAGCCCCAGCATTTT. This codes for CASSPAGQGRKWGSNQPQHF.